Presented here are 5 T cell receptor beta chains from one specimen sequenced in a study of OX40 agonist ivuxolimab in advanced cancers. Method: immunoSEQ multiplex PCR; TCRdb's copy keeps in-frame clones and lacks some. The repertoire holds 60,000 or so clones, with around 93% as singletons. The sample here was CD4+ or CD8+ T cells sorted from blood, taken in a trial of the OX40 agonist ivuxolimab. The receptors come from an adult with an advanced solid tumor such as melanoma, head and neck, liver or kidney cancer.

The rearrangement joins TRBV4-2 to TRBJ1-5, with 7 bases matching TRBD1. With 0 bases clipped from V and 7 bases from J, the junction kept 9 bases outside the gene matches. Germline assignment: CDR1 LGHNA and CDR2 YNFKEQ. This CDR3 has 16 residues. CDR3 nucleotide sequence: TGTGCCAGCAGCCAAGATGGAGACAGGGAAAAGCAGCCCCAGCATTTT. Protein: CASSQDGDREKQPQHF.

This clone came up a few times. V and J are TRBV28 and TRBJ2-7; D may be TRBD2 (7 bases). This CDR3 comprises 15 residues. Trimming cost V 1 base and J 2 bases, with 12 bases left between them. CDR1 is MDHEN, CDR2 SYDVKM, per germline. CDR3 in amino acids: CASSLYGGATYEQYF. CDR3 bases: TGTGCCAGCAGTTTATATGGGGGGGCAACCTACGAGCAGTACTTC.

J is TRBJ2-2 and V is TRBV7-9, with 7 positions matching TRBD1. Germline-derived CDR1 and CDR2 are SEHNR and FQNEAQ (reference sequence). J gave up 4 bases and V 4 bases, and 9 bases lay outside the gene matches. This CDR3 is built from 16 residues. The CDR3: CASSSFRQGITGELFF. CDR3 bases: TGTGCCAGCAGCTCCTTCAGACAGGGTATCACCGGGGAGCTGTTTTTT.

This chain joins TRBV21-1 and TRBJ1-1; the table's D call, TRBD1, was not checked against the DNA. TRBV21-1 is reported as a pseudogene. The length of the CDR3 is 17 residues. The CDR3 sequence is CASSKVQRQAPNTEAFF. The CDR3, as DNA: TGTGCCAGCAGCAAAGTCCAGAGACAGGCGCCGAACACTGAAGCTTTCTTT.

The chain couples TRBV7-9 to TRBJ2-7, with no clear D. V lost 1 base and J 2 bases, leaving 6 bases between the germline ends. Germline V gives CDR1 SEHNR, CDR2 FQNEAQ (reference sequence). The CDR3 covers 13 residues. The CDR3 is CASSLVATYEQYF. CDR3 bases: TGTGCCAGCAGCTTAGTTGCAACCTACGAGCAGTACTTC.